This T cell receptor beta chain was obtained from a study of blood T cell repertoires in COVID-19 (dated by TCRdb to the early 2020s). About the investigation overall: Samples from collaborators originated in the United States, Italy and Spain and spanned both the acute and convalescent phases of COVID-19. The material from the prospective study consisted of cDNA or gDNA derived from T cells, B-cell-depleted T cells, or PBMCs. Deeply sampled blood TCRbeta repertoires from subjects exposed to, actively infected with, or recovered from COVID-19 were included in the dataset. A freely available public database, intended as a resource for researchers studying the immune response to SARS-CoV-2, is where the repertoires were released. Samples were obtained from the ongoing ImmuneRACE study (first 160 participants) and from 1,254 subjects provided by 6 global collaborators. Nearly every sample came with metadata listing a de-identified subject ID, COVID-19 status, age in years and sex. HLA class I and class II types, where available, came from metadata supplied by the sample provider rather than from assay-based typing.

Each collaborating institution followed its own protocols to collect whole blood in K2EDTA tubes. For TCRbeta analysis, collaborator samples were shipped as frozen whole blood, as isolated PBMCs, or as DNA extracted from either sample type. Note on this clone: It has no known antigen specificity. Base qualities are not recorded, but no much larger clone differs from it by a single base.

TCRbeta CDR3 regions were amplified from genomic DNA by means of the immunoSEQ Assay, a bias-controlled multiplex PCR. From the authors' description of their analysis: The number of nucleated cells in each sample was estimated from the amplification of reference gene primers within the assay. To quantify the absolute abundance of each unique TCRbeta CDR3 rearrangement, sequence reads were collapsed and filtered. For each sample, productive Simpson clonality was calculated as the square root of Simpson's diversity index over productive rearrangements. As stored in TCRdb, this immuneACCESS dataset retains in-frame rearrangements with V and J assigned. A fraction of the clones does not appear; measured against another copy, unresolved V genes explain less than half of the discrepancy, and the remainder lacks a known reason. V and J calls plus clone size are reproduced from that table; the DNA served to infer D and trimming. The sample contains about 41,000 clones, over 70% of them found a single time. Around 41% of the sample belongs to the ten largest clones.

CDR1 and CDR2 were assigned from the germline V gene (reference sequence) as MNHNY and SVGAGI. Taken from cysteine to phenylalanine, the CDR3 has 15 residues. CDR3 DNA is the only sequence kept; it has 45 bases, read in frame from the first base. V is pruned by 2 bases and J by 2 bases, leaving 2 bases of the junction without a gene match. The paper's findings and limits, for the study overall: The quantity of clinical and demographic metadata differed by source and by participant and was supplied without curation.

This TCR came from a woman older than 75 with active or convalescent COVID-19. Recombination joined TRBV6-6 with TRBJ2-5; the central 10 bases match TRBD1. The sequenced material came from peripheral blood. The CDR3 is CASSYGQGGQETQYF. The DNA reads as follows: TGTGCCAGCAGTTACGGACAGGGGGGACAAGAGACCCAGTACTTC.